This TCR beta chain was obtained from a study of blood T cell repertoires in COVID-19 (dated by TCRdb to 2018 to 2020). About the investigation overall: Collaborator samples came from the United States, Italy and Spain and covered acute and convalescent phases of COVID-19. The prospective study material was composed of cDNA or gDNA derived from T cells, B-cell-depleted T cells, or PBMCs. The dataset comprised deeply sampled blood TCRbeta repertoires from subjects exposed to, actively infected with, or recovered from COVID-19. The repertoires were released in a freely available public database meant as a resource for research on the immune response to SARS-CoV-2. The samples were drawn from the first 160 participants of the ongoing ImmuneRACE study and from roughly 1,300 subjects provided by 6 global collaborators. A de-identified subject ID, COVID-19 status, age in years and sex were almost always included in the sample metadata. Where available, HLA class I and class II types were taken from metadata supplied by the sample provider and were not determined by assay-based typing.

Broad study findings and their caveats: Clinical and demographic metadata were provided uncurated, with the amount varying by source and participant.

Participants in the prospective study were enrolled through a virtual design, were aged roughly 18 to 95 years, and lived in 24 United States geographic areas. To assign participants to cohorts, the prospective study relied on clinical history that participants themselves reported in a screening survey and a study questionnaire. For ImmuneRACE Cohort 3, a participant was defined as recovered based on two consecutive negative NP/OP PCR tests, clearance by a healthcare professional, or resolution of symptoms. Mobile phlebotomists in the prospective study collected whole blood, serum and a nasopharyngeal or oropharyngeal swab from every participant. Prospective study participants could optionally give additional blood draws and questionnaires over a roughly 2-month period. Before DNA extraction, blood samples from the prospective study were shipped at room temperature or frozen. V loses 3 bases, J loses 3 bases, and the germline ends lie 9 bases apart. As encoded in the germline V gene, CDR1 is KGHSH while CDR2 is LQKENI. CDR3 length: 15 amino acids, cysteine to phenylalanine. The retained sequence is limited to the CDR3, 45 bases, with the frame set at the first base.

TCRbeta CDR3 regions were amplified from genomic DNA by means of the immunoSEQ Assay, a bias-controlled multiplex PCR. The original pipeline was this. Nucleated cell counts per sample were estimated from amplification of reference gene primers within the assay. Sequence reads were collapsed and filtered to measure the absolute abundance of every unique TCRbeta CDR3 rearrangement. For each sample, productive Simpson clonality was calculated by taking the square root of Simpson's diversity index across productive rearrangements. The table comes from immuneACCESS by way of TCRdb, which keeps in-frame sequences with V and J called. Part of the clones is missing from these tables; in studies checked, under half for an unresolved V gene and the rest for unknown reasons. V and J calls and clone size come straight from that table; D and trimming were deduced from the DNA. Here the sample has 250,000 to 300,000 clones; approximately 83% occur a single time. The biggest ten clones account for 1.5% to 2% of the sample.

About this clone itself: What antigen it recognizes has not been identified. Per-base qualities were not stored, and no clone one base away is much larger.

The chain is encoded by TRBV18 joined to TRBJ1-6; the D gene cannot be resolved reliably. The clonotype was recovered from a woman between 45 and 65 years old who had recovered from COVID-19. Sequencing used PBMCs or T cells enriched from blood (not recorded which). CDR3 sequence: CASSPPPGYNSPLHF. The nucleotides read TGTGCCAGCTCACCCCCTCCGGGCTATAATTCACCCCTCCACTTT.